The sample holds a few counts of the clone carrying this T cell receptor beta chain. TCRdb's copy holds only in-frame clones and misses some; the assay was immunoSEQ multiplex PCR. The table lists roughly 380,000 clones, roughly 89% of them singletons. The sample is drawn from a study of blood T cell repertoires in COVID-19. Across the study: T cells, B-cell-depleted T cells, or PBMCs supplied cDNA or gDNA.

Per germline, CDR1 SGHAT and CDR2 FQNNGV. This CDR3 has 16 amino acids. Trimming took 3 bases from V and 2 from J, leaving 14 bases between them. This sequence originates from a woman aged 60 to 75 with COVID-19, enrolled during active disease. The sequencing input was peripheral blood. The chain carries TRBV11-2 and TRBJ1-5; TRBD1 is a possible D gene (5 bases). This chain's CDR3 is CASSLGFGGGNQPQHF. The CDR3 coding sequence is TGTGCCAGCAGCTTGGGCTTCGGGGGTGGCAATCAGCCCCAGCATTTT.